These T cell receptor beta chains were read from a single sample in a study of T cell repertoires in cytomegalovirus infection. MiXCR was run by TCRdb on the reads, yielding one entry per CDR3 protein. Of hundreds of thousands of distinct CDR3 sequences listed, approximately 8.9% are singletons. The sequenced sample was PBMCs. Receptor source: a human donor in good health (CMV status not recorded). Some clones in this sample may be carry-over from other donors' samples. The CDR3 runs from the conserved cysteine through the conserved F or W. D genes are given only for firm matches. Clone size is not always given. Where it is, it says once, few, many or a class for expanded clones.

TRBJ2-3 TRBV7-9 NA NA CASSSGGGYTDTQYF TGTGCCAGCAGCTCCGGGGGCGGTTACACAGATACGCAGTATTTT
TRBJ1-2 TRBV29-1 NA few CSGLAQGIYGYTF TGCAGCGGCTTGGCCCAGGGAATCTATGGCTACACCTTC
TRBJ1-1 TRBV7-9 NA many CASSLGTGSLNTEAFF TGTGCCAGCAGCTTAGGCACAGGGAGCCTTAACACTGAAGCTTTCTTT
TRBJ2-3 TRBV2 TRBD2 many CASRPGLATDTQYF TGTGCCAGCAGACCGGGACTAGCAACAGATACGCAGTATTTT
TRBJ2-7 TRBV7-2 NA many CASSLVTGLRPYEQYF TGTGCCAGCAGCTTAGTAACAGGCCTTCGTCCCTACGAGCAGTACTTC
TRBJ1-2 TRBV20-1 TRBD1 many CSAQDVTGGGYGYTF TGCAGTGCCCAAGATGTGACAGGGGGAGGCTATGGCTACACCTTC
TRBJ2-2 TRBV7-8 NA many CASSLRAADVTGELFF TGTGCCAGCAGCTTAAGGGCGGCGGATGTCACCGGGGAGCTGTTTTTT
TRBJ1-1 TRBV7-9 NA few CASNPEVPTEAFF TGTGCCAGCAATCCGGAGGTTCCCACTGAAGCTTTCTTT
TRBJ2-2 TRBV12-3/TRBV12-4 TRBD1 many CASRGGQGNTGELFF TGTGCCAGCAGGGGGGGACAGGGGAACACCGGGGAGCTGTTTTTT
TRBJ2-4 TRBV7-2 TRBD1 many CASSLGDSQYRIQYF TGTGCCAGCAGCTTAGGGGACAGCCAATATCGGATTCAGTACTTC
TRBJ2-2 TRBV29-1 NA few CSGRQGSNTGELFF TGCAGCGGGAGGCAGGGGTCGAACACCGGGGAGCTGTTTTTT
TRBJ2-5 TRBV10-3 NA many CATGRGHGETQYF TGTGCCACCGGGAGGGGGCATGGAGAGACCCAGTACTTC
TRBJ1-5 TRBV20-1 NA many CSARYTRQSGGYQPQHF TGCAGTGCTAGGTACACCCGACAATCTGGCGGGTATCAGCCCCAGCATTTT
TRBJ1-1 TRBV6-2/TRBV6-3 NA many CASNDGGPPNTEAFF TGTGCCAGCAACGACGGGGGACCTCCGAACACTGAAGCTTTCTTT
TRBJ2-7 TRBV28 NA few CASSGLGEQYF TGTGCCAGCAGCGGCCTTGGCGAGCAGTACTTC
TRBJ2-7 TRBV6-5 NA many CASSYSISWGAREQYF TGTGCCAGCAGTTACTCGATTTCTTGGGGGGCACGGGAGCAGTACTTC
TRBJ1-4 TRBV29-1 NA many CSVPGGANEKLFF TGCAGCGTGCCGGGTGGTGCTAATGAAAAACTGTTTTTT
TRBJ2-1 TRBV7-9 TRBD1 many CASSSTRDRVDEQFF TGTGCCAGCAGTTCGACTCGGGACAGGGTGGATGAGCAGTTCTTC
TRBJ1-1 TRBV20-1 NA NA CSAGRSMNTEAFF TGCAGTGCTGGGCGGTCGATGAACACTGAAGCTTTCTTT
TRBJ2-1 TRBV20-1 TRBD1 many CSADTPGQGLGSYNEQFF TGCAGTGCGGACACCCCGGGACAGGGTTTAGGGTCCTACAATGAGCAGTTCTTC
TRBJ2-5 TRBV2 NA NA CASRRDPASETQYF TGTGCCAGCCGGAGGGACCCCGCATCGGAGACCCAGTACTTC
TRBJ1-6 TRBV18 NA many CASSPPVGVGNSPLHF TGTGCCAGCTCACCACCGGTAGGCGTGGGTAATTCACCCCTCCACTTT
TRBJ2-5 TRBV7-3 TRBD2 many CASGTSGGAGETQYF TGTGCCAGCGGGACTAGCGGGGGGGCTGGAGAGACCCAGTACTTC
TRBJ1-5 TRBV20-1 NA many CSARYRVGSNQPQHF TGCAGTGCTAGATACAGGGTCGGTAGCAATCAGCCCCAGCATTTT
TRBJ2-1 TRBV2 NA many CASSLDSPSYNEQFF TGTGCCAGCAGCCTTGACAGTCCCTCCTACAATGAGCAGTTCTTC
TRBJ1-5 TRBV7-8 TRBD1 many CASSLWTGPNQPQHF TGTGCCAGCAGCTTATGGACAGGACCCAATCAGCCCCAGCATTTT
TRBJ2-1 TRBV4-3 TRBD1 many CASSQGTGGDEQFF TGCGCCAGCAGCCAAGGAACAGGGGGCGATGAGCAGTTCTTC
TRBJ2-5 TRBV7-6 NA many CASSRTFQETQYF TGTGCCAGCAGTCGAACGTTTCAAGAGACCCAGTACTTC
TRBJ1-1 TRBV7-2 TRBD1 many CASSQGTGGRRRRAFF TGTGCCAGCAGCCAAGGGACAGGGGGACGACGAAGAAGAGCTTTCTTT
TRBJ2-1 TRBV6-5 TRBD2 many CASSYLAGAYNEQFF TGTGCCAGCAGTTACCTAGCGGGGGCGTACAATGAGCAGTTCTTC
TRBJ2-1 TRBV4-2 NA NA CASSQEERRVYNEQFF TGTGCCAGCAGCCAAGAGGAAAGGCGGGTCTACAATGAGCAGTTCTTC
TRBJ2-1 TRBV12-5 TRBD2 many CASGYPGLYNEQFF TGTGCTAGTGGTTACCCGGGACTATACAATGAGCAGTTCTTC
TRBJ2-4 TRBV12-3/TRBV12-4 NA many CASSFRDQNIQYF TGTGCCAGCAGTTTCCGGGACCAAAACATTCAGTACTTC
TRBJ2-5 TRBV29-1 TRBD2 NA CSAGGPRREETQYF TGCAGCGCGGGGGGACCGAGACGAGAAGAGACCCAGTACTTC
TRBJ1-1 TRBV6-5 TRBD1 many CASSYSPTGRKNTEAFF TGTGCCAGCAGTTATTCACCGACAGGGAGGAAGAACACTGAAGCTTTCTTT
TRBJ2-3 TRBV7-2 NA many CASSLAGGLGGSTDTQYF TGTGCCAGCAGCTTAGCTGGTGGTCTGGGAGGAAGCACAGATACGCAGTATTTT
TRBJ2-2 TRBV7-6 NA many CASSLRGGGAAGELFF TGTGCCAGCAGCCTTCGGGGAGGGGGGGCCGCCGGGGAGCTGTTTTTT
TRBJ2-3 TRBV6-1 NA NA CASSYGRRGTDTQYF TGTGCCAGCAGTTATGGACGTCGAGGAACAGATACGCAGTATTTT
TRBJ2-2 TRBV6-2/TRBV6-3 NA NA CASSYLGTHTGELFF TGTGCCAGCAGTTACTTGGGGACACACACCGGGGAGCTGTTTTTT
TRBJ1-2 TRBV20-1 NA many CSARDSSPGYTF TGCAGTGCTAGAGATTCCTCCCCTGGCTACACCTTC
TRBJ1-2 TRBV7-9 NA many CASSFGMRGGYTF TGTGCCAGCAGCTTCGGTATGAGGGGCGGCTACACCTTC
TRBJ2-1 TRBV7-6 NA many CASSLRASPYNEQFF TGTGCCAGCAGCTTGAGGGCCTCCCCCTACAATGAGCAGTTCTTC
TRBJ2-5 TRBV10-3 NA NA CAISESSGKALKTQYF TGTGCCATCAGTGAGTCGAGTGGGAAAGCGCTAAAGACCCAGTACTTC
TRBJ2-5 TRBV5-5 NA many CASSTSKTQYF TGTGCCAGCAGCACCTCCAAGACCCAGTACTTC
TRBJ1-5 TRBV20-1 NA NA CSARSSGGFSNQPQHF TGCAGTGCTAGATCTTCAGGAGGGTTTAGCAATCAGCCCCAGCATTTT
TRBJ2-4 TRBV28 NA few CASSSPGENIQYF TGTGCCAGCAGTTCCCCGGGGGAAAACATTCAGTACTTC